These 5 T cell receptor beta chains were sequenced from one sample in a study of PD-L1 blockade in urothelial cancer. TCRdb's table, derived via immunoSEQ multiplex PCR, lists solely in-frame clones and lacks some. The repertoire consists of 70,000 or so clones, with around 90% occurring once and the leading ten covering 3.5% to 5.5%. Time point described: pretreatment peripheral blood. This specimen consisted of PBMCs, obtained around atezolizumab (anti-PD-L1) treatment. These receptors were collected from a man aged 70-80 years with urothelial cancer.

This rearrangement joins TRBV27 to TRBJ2-5, with TRBD1 matching 9 bases. CDR1 is MNHEY, CDR2 SMNVEV, per germline (reference sequence). The CDR3 extends over 15 amino acids. The junction had 7 bases not matched to a gene; V was cut back by 3 bases and J by 5 bases. The CDR3 reads CASSFKGQGTETQYF. CDR3 coding DNA: TGTGCCAGCAGTTTTAAGGGACAGGGTACCGAGACCCAGTACTTC.

The V and J genes are TRBV6-5 and TRBJ1-2, with D maybe TRBD1 (6 bases). The CDR3 loop spans 15 amino acids. Germline CDR1 reads MNHEY; CDR2 reads SVGAGI. Trimming removed 2 bases at V and 6 bases at J, with 16 bases between. The CDR3: CASSYIWGPLNGYTF. CDR3 coding DNA: TGTGCCAGCAGTTACATCTGGGGGCCACTGAATGGCTACACCTTC.

This clone has only a few counts. This chain links TRBV6-5 with TRBJ1-5; no clear D. V gave up 4 bases and J gave up 4 bases, with 8 bases separating them. The CDR3 has 13 amino acids. Germline V gene data show CDR1 as MNHEY and CDR2 as SVGAGI. The CDR3 DNA follows: TGTGCCAGCAGTTCCGAACAAAATCAGCCCCAGCATTTT. This codes for CASSSEQNQPQHF.

The rearrangement joins TRBV5-1 to TRBJ1-3, with 10 bases that match TRBD1. Trimming removed 0 bases from V and 2 bases from J; junction bases left unmatched: 5. Germline CDR1 reads SGHRS; CDR2 reads YFSETQ. CDR3 length: 17 residues. This chain's CDR3 is CASSLETGGMTGNTIYF. CDR3 nucleotide sequence: TGCGCCAGCAGCTTGGAGACAGGGGGCATGACTGGAAACACCATATATTTT.

The rearrangement links TRBV18 to TRBJ2-7, with a tentative D call TRBD1 (5 bases). The V gene's germline CDR1 is KGHSH and CDR2 LQKENI. The CDR3 extends over 13 amino acids. With 2 bases removed from V and 3 bases from J, the gap between germline ends came to 8 bases. In nucleotides, the CDR3 is TGTGCCAGCTCACCAAGACAGAACTACGAGCAGTACTTC. Its protein product is CASSPRQNYEQYF.